The 8 T cell receptor beta chains reported below all come from one sample, sequenced in a study of blood T cell repertoires in COVID-19. Only in-frame clones appear in the TCRdb table, and some are missing; sequencing was by immunoSEQ multiplex PCR. In the table there are hundreds of thousands of clones, about 86% of which are singletons. Sequenced input: PBMCs or T cells enriched from blood (not recorded which). The source is a woman between 50 and 59 years old in a cohort exposed to, infected with or recovered from COVID-19 (not recorded which).

This clone was observed a handful of times. CDR3 protein: CASSLGTGGFWAARGYTF. For the CDR3, the DNA is TGCGCCAGCAGCTTGGGGACAGGGGGCTTCTGGGCGGCGCGCGGCTACACCTTC. The V and J genes are TRBV5-1 and TRBJ1-2; the match to TRBD1 covers 11 bases. Germline lookup yields CDR1 SGHRS and CDR2 YFSETQ. The CDR3 has 18 residues. Trimming cost V 0 bases and J 8 bases; bases outside gene matches: 15.

This sequence joins TRBV5-6 and TRBJ2-3; D call uncertain. Germline V gene data show CDR1 as SGHDT and CDR2 as YYEEEE. CDR3 size: 11 residues. Trimming took off 7 bases at V and 6 bases at J, with 9 bases between the two ends. The CDR3 loop reads CASGQFDTQYF. CDR3 sequence (DNA): TGTGCCAGCGGCCAGTTTGATACGCAGTATTTT. The variable domain in full, completed from reference TRBV5-6 and TRBJ2-3, reads DAGVTQSPTHLIKTRGQQVTLRCSPKSGHDTVSWYQQALGQGPQFIFQYYEEEERQRGNFPDRFSGHQFPNYSSELNVNALLLGDSALYLCASGQFDTQYFGPGTRLTVL.

The rearrangement links TRBV3-1 (or the pseudogene TRBV3-2) to TRBJ2-5, with 12 bases matching TRBD1. J lost 4 bases, V lost 3 bases, and 6 bases had no gene match. This CDR3 spans 16 amino acids. Per the germline V gene, CDR1 is LGHDT and CDR2 is YNNKEL (reference sequence). As DNA, the CDR3 is TGTGCCAGCAGCCACCGGGACAGGGGGCTAGGAGAGACCCAGTACTTC. Translating it yields CASSHRDRGLGETQYF.

V is TRBV18 and J is TRBJ1-5; D is perhaps TRBD1 (6 bases). V dropped 3 bases and J dropped 0 bases, with 12 bases sitting between them. From germline, CDR1 is KGHSH and CDR2 LQKENI. This CDR3 has 16 residues. CDR3: CASSPDSAYSNQPQHF. CDR3 sequence (DNA): TGTGCCAGCTCACCGGACAGTGCATATAGCAATCAGCCCCAGCATTTT.

The chain recombines TRBV9 with TRBJ2-5; 11 nucleotides align to TRBD1. The CDR3 length is 16 residues. Unmatched junction bases numbered 7, after V lost 4 bases and J lost 2 bases. In germline, CDR1 is SGDLS, CDR2 YYNGEE. The CDR3 spells CASSSRDRGFQETQYF. As DNA, the CDR3 is TGTGCCAGCAGCTCCCGGGACAGGGGGTTTCAAGAGACCCAGTACTTC.

CDR3: CASSSGIESNQPQHF. CDR3 DNA sequence: TGTGCCAGCAGCTCGGGGATTGAGAGCAATCAGCCCCAGCATTTT. V gene TRBV5-8 combines with J gene TRBJ1-5; D not certain. The CDR3 covers 15 residues. Looked up from germline, CDR1 is SGHTS and CDR2 is YDEGEE. The V end lost 3 bases, the J end lost 1 base, and 11 bases lay between the germline ends. The whole variable domain, filled in from reference TRBV5-8 and TRBJ1-5, reads EAGVTQSPTHLIKTRGQQATLRCSPISGHTSVYWYQQALGLGLQFLLWYDEGEERNRGNFPPRFSGRQFPNYSSELNVNALELEDSALYLCASSSGIESNQPQHFGDGTRLSIL.

V and J are TRBV5-4 and TRBJ1-2, with a tentative D call TRBD1 (5 bases). Germline-derived CDR1 and CDR2 are SGHNT and YYREEE (reference sequence). This CDR3 has 15 amino acids. The V and J ends lost 4 bases and 5 bases respectively, with 18 bases between them. The CDR3 DNA reads TGTGCCAGCAGCGACACAGGCTCCGGAGAGTATGGCTACACCTTC. It specifies CASSDTGSGEYGYTF.

J is TRBJ2-5 and V is TRBV5-1; D is possibly TRBD2 (5 bases). Germline V gene lookup returns CDR1 SGHRS and CDR2 YFSETQ. This CDR3 is 13 amino acids long. Deletions cut 2 bases from V and 3 bases from J, with 8 bases between. The CDR3 is CASSFTAEETQYF. DNA for the CDR3: TGCGCCAGCAGCTTCACAGCGGAAGAGACCCAGTACTTC.